These 6 T cell receptor beta chains originate from one sample sequenced in a study of cytomegalovirus exposure and HLA in healthy donors (dated by TCRdb to the late 2010s). Receptor amplification or capture employed the immunoSEQ multiplex PCR assay. For the multiplex PCR, a mixture combining 60 forward primers for TCR Vbeta segments and 13 reverse primers for TCR Jbeta segments was used. Drawn from immuneACCESS, this table holds only the in-frame rearrangements with V and J called that TCRdb kept. Clones are partly lost; checked studies trace under half to an unresolved V gene and leave the rest unexplained. Counted in this sample were 110,000 or so clones; around two thirds of them appeared once. The leading ten clones occupy approximately 2% of the sample. Sequenced sample: PBMCs. All receptors come from a human donor in good health.

V and J are TRBV5-4 and TRBJ1-2; 7 positions agree with TRBD1. The CDR3 contains 14 residues. CDR1 is SGHNT and CDR2 is YYREEE in the germline V gene (reference sequence). J lost 5 bases, V lost 4 bases, and 8 bases had no gene match. The CDR3 region is CASSRWGQRYGYTF. The CDR3 nucleotides are TGTGCCAGCAGCCGGTGGGGACAGAGATATGGCTACACCTTC.

Only a few counts were recorded for this clone. The V and J genes are TRBV28 and TRBJ2-5; 8 bases line up with TRBD1. The J segment lost 3 bases and the V segment lost 6 bases, leaving 18 bases of the junction unmatched. This CDR3 is 18 amino acids long. From germline, CDR1 is MDHEN and CDR2 SYDVKM. CDR3 in DNA: TGTGCCAGCAGCCCATGGGTCCAGGGGGCGCGTTTCGAAGAGACCCAGTACTTC. Translation: CASSPWVQGARFEETQYF.

The J gene is TRBJ1-5, the V gene TRBV19; 8 bases match TRBD1. This CDR3 comprises 15 residues. Germline CDR1 LNHDA, CDR2 SQIVND (reference sequence). The V and J ends lost 7 bases and 2 bases, in that order; junction bases with no gene match: 7. CDR3 loop: CASTLQGAGNQPQHF. DNA for the CDR3: TGTGCCAGTACTCTTCAGGGGGCCGGCAATCAGCCCCAGCATTTT.

The genes are TRBV7-9 and TRBJ1-5; no definite D call. Trimming shortened V by 2 bases and J by 4 bases, and 3 bases separated the two germline ends. CDR1 and CDR2 from the germline V gene are SEHNR and FQNEAQ (reference sequence). The CDR3 totals 12 residues. The DNA for the CDR3 is TGTGCCAGCAGCTTACTAAATCAGCCCCAGCATTTT. Amino acid sequence: CASSLLNQPQHF.

The chain employs TRBV19 and TRBJ2-7; a possible D gene is TRBD2 (5 bases). The CDR3 sequence is 13 residues long. Per the germline V gene, CDR1 is LNHDA and CDR2 is SQIVND (reference sequence). Trimming pared 7 bases from V and 3 bases from J, leaving 13 bases between. The CDR3 coding sequence is TGTGCCAGTACCCCTTCGGGGAACTACGAGCAGTACTTC. This encodes CASTPSGNYEQYF.

The chain links TRBV5-6 to TRBJ2-3, with D perhaps matching TRBD1 (6 bases). The V end was cut by 5 bases, the J end by 0 bases, with 10 bases between. Germline V gene lookup returns CDR1 SGHDT and CDR2 YYEEEE. This CDR3 region has 14 residues. The CDR3 reads CASRTGPSTDTQYF. DNA of the CDR3: TGTGCCAGCAGAACAGGGCCGAGCACAGATACGCAGTATTTT.